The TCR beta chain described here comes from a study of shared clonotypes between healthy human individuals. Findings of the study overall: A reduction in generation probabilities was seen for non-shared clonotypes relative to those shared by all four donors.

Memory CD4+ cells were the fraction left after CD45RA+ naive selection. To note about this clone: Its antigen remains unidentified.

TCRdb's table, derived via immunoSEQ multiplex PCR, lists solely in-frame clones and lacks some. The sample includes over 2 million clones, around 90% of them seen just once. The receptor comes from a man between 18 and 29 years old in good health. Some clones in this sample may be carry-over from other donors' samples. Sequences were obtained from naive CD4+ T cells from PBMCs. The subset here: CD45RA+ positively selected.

In nucleotides, the CDR3 is TGTGCCAGCAGCTTAGCCAACTCCTACGAGCAGTACTTC. Translating gives CASSLANSYEQYF. V gene TRBV7-3 combines with J gene TRBJ2-7; D call uncertain. Germline V gene lookup returns CDR1 SGHTA and CDR2 FQGTGA. CDR3 length equals 13 residues. V was cut by 2 bases and J by 0 bases, with 5 bases left in between. The full variable domain, rest sourced from reference TRBV7-3 and TRBJ2-7, is GAGVSQTPSNKVTEKGKYVELRCDPISGHTALYWYRQSLGQGPEFLIYFQGTGAADDSGLPNDRFFAVRPEGSVSTLKIQRTERGDSAVYLCASSLANSYEQYFGPGTRLTVT.